The T cell receptor beta chain under discussion was sequenced for a study of blood T cell repertoires in COVID-19. Authors' methods: From reference gene primer amplification, estimates of nucleated cell counts were derived. The data were produced by immunoSEQ multiplex PCR, yet TCRdb's version contains in-frame clones alone and is incomplete. That table furnishes V, J and clone size, whereas the DNA furnished D and trimming. In the table there are around 270,000 clones, roughly 86% of which are singletons. Trimming stripped 2 bases from V and 2 bases from J, with 15 bases between. Germline CDR1 and CDR2: GTSNPN and SVGIG (reference sequence). The CDR3 is 16 residues long.

Material for sequencing was peripheral blood. The clonotype comes from a man aged 40-50 years who had recovered from COVID-19. V is TRBV30 and J is TRBJ2-2; D possibly corresponds to TRBD2 (5 bases). The CDR3 DNA reads TGTGCCTGGAGTTTCATAAGCGGATTTAACACCGGGGAGCTGTTTTTT. Translated: CAWSFISGFNTGELFF. Drawing the rest from reference TRBV30 and TRBJ2-2, the complete variable domain is SQTIHQWPATLVQPVGSPLSLECTVEGTSNPNLYWYRQAAGRGLQLLFYSVGIGQISSEVPQNLSASRPQDRQFILSSKKLLLSDSGFYLCAWSFISGFNTGELFFGEGSRLTVL.